This T cell receptor beta chain was identified during a study of T cell responses to AZD1222 COVID-19 vaccine. Regarding this clone: What it binds is unknown.

CDR1 is LNHDA and CDR2 is SQIVND in the germline V gene (reference sequence). The ends were cut back, 4 bases at V and 1 base at J, with 8 bases in the middle. This CDR3 region has 14 residues. Findings of the study overall: In a largely white British group with more females than males, clonal diversity was possibly underestimated. Recipients of two AZD1222 doses showed rising Spike-specific TCR breadth and depth. Baseline seropositivity characterized only six AZD1222 recipients.

Clones were read by immunoSEQ multiplex PCR, and TCRdb kept only the in-frame ones, dropping some. Altogether approximately 150,000 clones are present, approximately 88% being singletons, with the ten largest covering about 3.7%. The rearrangement links TRBV19 to TRBJ1-5; the D is unclear. The sequences come from peripheral blood, collected on day 0 of MenACWY control vaccination. The clonotype originates from an adult in good health. CDR3 sequence reads: CASSTIVSNQPQHF. The CDR3 region has the DNA TGTGCCAGTAGTACTATAGTGAGCAATCAGCCCCAGCATTTT.